Listed below are T cell receptor beta chains from one sample, sequenced in a study of CD8+CD57+ T cells in acquired aplastic anemia. MiXCR, applied by TCRdb to the reads, yields one record per CDR3 protein. The sample holds fewer than 200,000 distinct CDR3 sequences, approximately 60% seen once. Material: sorted CD4+, CD8+, or CD8+CD57+ T cells (not recorded which) from PBMCs. All receptors come from a human donor in good health. Each CDR3 is given without its conserved first and last residue. Fields, in order: J gene, D gene, V gene, CDR3 protein. D genes are given only for firm matches.

TRBJ2-7 | - | TRBV12-3/TRBV12-4 | ASSLITYYEQY
TRBJ2-5 | - | TRBV12-3/TRBV12-4 | ASSPRQTQETQY
TRBJ1-2 | - | TRBV11-3 | ASSSYSKMEGDYGYT
TRBJ1-5 | - | TRBV19 | ASSSDTGLGQPQH
TRBJ2-5 | TRBD1 | TRBV20-1 | SVIQGIQETQY
TRBJ2-5 | TRBD1 | TRBV29-1 | SVADRVWETQY
TRBJ1-5 | TRBD1 | TRBV6-2/TRBV6-3 | ATKRSGTGTQPQH
TRBJ1-1 | TRBD1 | TRBV2 | ASTQGENTEAF
TRBJ2-7 | TRBD1 | TRBV10-3 | AISAGQGDEQY
TRBJ1-5 | - | TRBV12-3/TRBV12-4 | ASSLVRAGVIQPQH
TRBJ2-3 | TRBD1 | TRBV29-1 | SVGDRGLGSPDTQC
TRBJ2-7 | - | TRBV7-8 | ASSLEGLTYEQY
TRBJ1-2 | TRBD1 | TRBV19 | ASSATGRRGYT
TRBJ1-4 | - | TRBV2 | ASSPGVGEKLF
TRBJ2-7 | - | TRBV20-1 | STRASSYEQY
TRBJ2-7 | TRBD1 | TRBV7-2 | ASSLLTGNSYEQY
TRBJ1-1 | - | TRBV25-1 | ASSESSGENTEAF
TRBJ2-3 | TRBD2 | TRBV7-9 | ASSPPGLVTDTQY
TRBJ2-3 | TRBD2 | TRBV9 | ASSPGLAGGPRGDTQY
TRBJ1-1 | - | TRBV7-9 | ASSLAGLMNTEAF
TRBJ1-2 | - | TRBV24-1 | ATSEGRENYGYT
TRBJ1-5 | - | TRBV2 | ASSEQGRDQPQH
TRBJ1-1 | - | TRBV7-8 | ASSLGTLNTEAF
TRBJ2-3 | - | TRBV24-1 | ATSVQGGTDTQY
TRBJ2-7 | - | TRBV24-1 | ASSLRRAAEQY